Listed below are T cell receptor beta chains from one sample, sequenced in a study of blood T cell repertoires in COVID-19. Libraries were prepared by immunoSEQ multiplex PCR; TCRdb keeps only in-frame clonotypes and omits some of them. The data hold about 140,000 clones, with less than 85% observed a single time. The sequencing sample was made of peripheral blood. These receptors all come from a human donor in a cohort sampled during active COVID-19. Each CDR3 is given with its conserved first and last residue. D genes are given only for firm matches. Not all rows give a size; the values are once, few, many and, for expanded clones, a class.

CDR3aa: CASREAGLNQPQHF
CDR3nt: TGTGCCAGCAGGGAGGCAGGTCTCAATCAGCCCCAGCATTTT
abundance: NA
d_gene: NA
v_gene: TRBV28
j_gene: TRBJ1-5

CDR3aa: CAWSGTYHQPQHF
CDR3nt: TGTGCCTGGAGTGGGACATACCATCAGCCCCAGCATTTT
abundance: NA
d_gene: NA
v_gene: TRBV30
j_gene: TRBJ1-5

CDR3aa: CASSQAHSHQPQHF
CDR3nt: TGTGCCAGCAGCCAGGCCCACAGCCATCAGCCCCAGCATTTT
abundance: NA
d_gene: NA
v_gene: TRBV3-1/TRBV3-2
j_gene: TRBJ1-5

CDR3aa: CASSSVRGTEAFF
CDR3nt: TGTGCCAGCAGCTCCGTAAGGGGCACTGAAGCTTTCTTT
abundance: NA
d_gene: NA
v_gene: TRBV5-4
j_gene: TRBJ1-1

CDR3aa: CAISESTTAYEQYF
CDR3nt: TGTGCCATCAGTGAGTCGACTACCGCCTACGAGCAGTACTTC
abundance: NA
d_gene: NA
v_gene: TRBV10-3
j_gene: TRBJ2-7

CDR3aa: CASSNGGGRHQPQHF
CDR3nt: TGTGCCAGCAGCAATGGGGGGGGGCGCCATCAGCCCCAGCATTTT
abundance: few
d_gene: NA
v_gene: TRBV28
j_gene: TRBJ1-5

CDR3aa: CASSQGQDNPSYNEQFF
CDR3nt: TGCGCCAGCAGCCAAGGGCAGGATAATCCTTCCTACAATGAGCAGTTCTTC
abundance: once
d_gene: NA
v_gene: TRBV4-3
j_gene: TRBJ2-1

CDR3aa: CASTVDSNTGELFF
CDR3nt: TGTGCCAGTACCGTGGACTCGAACACCGGGGAGCTGTTTTTT
abundance: NA
d_gene: NA
v_gene: TRBV19
j_gene: TRBJ2-2

CDR3aa: CATSRDLVGAEAFF
CDR3nt: TGTGCCACCAGCAGAGATCTAGTAGGGGCTGAAGCTTTCTTT
abundance: NA
d_gene: NA
v_gene: TRBV15
j_gene: TRBJ1-1

CDR3aa: CASSSPRGAGELFF
CDR3nt: TGTGCCAGCAGCTCCCCGCGGGGGGCCGGGGAGCTGTTTTTT
abundance: NA
d_gene: TRBD2
v_gene: TRBV5-4
j_gene: TRBJ2-2

CDR3aa: CASSSLQGPYREQYF
CDR3nt: TGTGCCAGCAGTTCCTTACAGGGCCCATACCGCGAGCAGTACTTC
abundance: NA
d_gene: NA
v_gene: TRBV6-2/TRBV6-3
j_gene: TRBJ2-7

CDR3aa: CSVVPGTGAGEQYF
CDR3nt: TGCAGCGTTGTGCCTGGGACAGGGGCAGGCGAGCAGTACTTC
abundance: NA
d_gene: TRBD1
v_gene: TRBV29-1
j_gene: TRBJ2-7

CDR3aa: CASSPGTRRETQYF
CDR3nt: TGCGCCAGCAGCCCAGGGACAAGGCGGGAGACCCAGTACTTC
abundance: NA
d_gene: NA
v_gene: TRBV5-1
j_gene: TRBJ2-5

CDR3aa: CASSQSGGPNEQFF
CDR3nt: TGTGCCAGCAGCCAATCGGGGGGGCCCAATGAGCAGTTCTTC
abundance: NA
d_gene: TRBD2
v_gene: TRBV14
j_gene: TRBJ2-1

CDR3aa: CASSRDMGETQYF
CDR3nt: TGTGCCAGCAGCCGGGACATGGGGGAGACCCAGTACTTC
abundance: NA
d_gene: NA
v_gene: TRBV7-9
j_gene: TRBJ2-5

CDR3aa: CASSPGTSGGPNTGELFF
CDR3nt: TGTGCCAGCAGCCCCGGGACTAGCGGGGGCCCGAACACCGGGGAGCTGTTTTTT
abundance: once
d_gene: TRBD2
v_gene: TRBV7-8
j_gene: TRBJ2-2

CDR3aa: CSVVEGTGGYTF
CDR3nt: TGCAGCGTCGTGGAGGGGACAGGGGGCTACACCTTC
abundance: few
d_gene: TRBD1
v_gene: TRBV29-1
j_gene: TRBJ1-2

CDR3aa: CASSELPGVTGELFF
CDR3nt: TGTGCCAGCAGTGAGTTGCCCGGAGTAACCGGGGAGCTGTTTTTT
abundance: NA
d_gene: NA
v_gene: TRBV6-1
j_gene: TRBJ2-2

CDR3aa: CSVPGTGFTGELFF
CDR3nt: TGCAGCGTCCCCGGGACAGGGTTCACCGGGGAGCTGTTTTTT
abundance: NA
d_gene: TRBD1
v_gene: TRBV29-1
j_gene: TRBJ2-2

CDR3aa: CASSPLGGGRQETQYF
CDR3nt: TGTGCCAGCAGCCCGCTGGGCGGGGGAAGGCAAGAGACCCAGTACTTC
abundance: once
d_gene: TRBD2
v_gene: TRBV7-2
j_gene: TRBJ2-5

CDR3aa: CASITGSGPTSTDTQYF
CDR3nt: TGTGCCAGCATCACCGGAAGCGGGCCAACTAGCACAGATACGCAGTATTTT
abundance: NA
d_gene: NA
v_gene: TRBV7-9
j_gene: TRBJ2-3

CDR3aa: CASSGEGGGYTF
CDR3nt: TGTGCCAGCAGCGGGGAAGGGGGTGGCTACACCTTC
abundance: NA
d_gene: NA
v_gene: TRBV6-5
j_gene: TRBJ1-2

CDR3aa: CASSQMRGGLAGELFF
CDR3nt: TGTGCCAGCAGCCAAATGCGGGGGGGCTTGGCCGGGGAGCTGTTTTTT
abundance: NA
d_gene: TRBD2
v_gene: TRBV3-1/TRBV3-2
j_gene: TRBJ2-2

CDR3aa: CASSLEGQGIAGELFF
CDR3nt: TGTGCCAGCAGCTTAGAGGGACAGGGAATCGCCGGGGAGCTGTTTTTT
abundance: NA
d_gene: TRBD1
v_gene: TRBV7-6
j_gene: TRBJ2-2

CDR3aa: CASSESRGGTGELFF
CDR3nt: TGTGCCAGCAGTGAGAGCCGAGGTGGCACCGGGGAGCTGTTTTTT
abundance: NA
d_gene: NA
v_gene: TRBV2
j_gene: TRBJ2-2

CDR3aa: CASSSGLAGGPSSYEQYF
CDR3nt: TGCGCCAGCAGCTCGGGACTAGCGGGGGGGCCCAGCTCCTACGAGCAGTACTTC
abundance: NA
d_gene: TRBD2
v_gene: TRBV5-1
j_gene: TRBJ2-7

CDR3aa: CASSSGLAGGQDTQYF
CDR3nt: TGTGCCAGCAGCTCCGGACTAGCGGGGGGGCAAGATACGCAGTATTTT
abundance: NA
d_gene: TRBD2
v_gene: TRBV7-8
j_gene: TRBJ2-3

CDR3aa: CASSLETGEKRTQYF
CDR3nt: TGCGCCAGCAGCTTGGAAACAGGGGAGAAGAGAACCCAGTACTTC
abundance: NA
d_gene: TRBD1
v_gene: TRBV5-1
j_gene: TRBJ2-5

CDR3aa: CAISATLAGRETQYF
CDR3nt: TGTGCCATCAGTGCGACCCTAGCGGGGCGAGAGACCCAGTACTTC
abundance: NA
d_gene: TRBD2
v_gene: TRBV10-3
j_gene: TRBJ2-5

CDR3aa: CASSPRNSITDTQYF
CDR3nt: TGTGCCAGCTCACCACGTAACAGCATTACAGATACGCAGTATTTT
abundance: NA
d_gene: NA
v_gene: TRBV18
j_gene: TRBJ2-3

CDR3aa: CASSGRTGEETQYF
CDR3nt: TGTGCCAGCAGTGGTCGGACAGGCGAAGAGACCCAGTACTTC
abundance: NA
d_gene: TRBD1
v_gene: TRBV6-6
j_gene: TRBJ2-5

CDR3aa: CASSVGQGNTIYF
CDR3nt: TGTGCCAGCAGCGTGGGACAGGGAAACACCATATATTTT
abundance: NA
d_gene: TRBD1
v_gene: TRBV2
j_gene: TRBJ1-3

CDR3aa: CASSQDLGTSGYNEQFF
CDR3nt: TGTGCCAGCAGCCAAGACCTTGGGACTAGCGGATACAATGAGCAGTTCTTC
abundance: once
d_gene: TRBD2
v_gene: TRBV3-1/TRBV3-2
j_gene: TRBJ2-1

CDR3aa: CAWSHRDRGADTQYF
CDR3nt: TGTGCCTGGAGTCACCGGGACAGGGGAGCAGATACGCAGTATTTT
abundance: NA
d_gene: TRBD1
v_gene: TRBV30
j_gene: TRBJ2-3

CDR3aa: CSASHRRGVQETQYF
CDR3nt: TGCAGTGCTAGTCACCGGCGGGGGGTACAAGAGACCCAGTACTTC
abundance: once
d_gene: TRBD2
v_gene: TRBV20-1
j_gene: TRBJ2-5

CDR3aa: CASRTLTEEGQYF
CDR3nt: TGTGCCAGTAGGACCTTAACAGAAGAGGGGCAGTATTTT
abundance: NA
d_gene: NA
v_gene: TRBV19
j_gene: TRBJ2-3

CDR3aa: CASSPRDRLYGYTF
CDR3nt: TGTGCCAGTAGTCCCAGGGACAGACTCTATGGCTACACCTTC
abundance: many
d_gene: TRBD1
v_gene: TRBV19
j_gene: TRBJ1-2

CDR3aa: CASSLGGSNSPLHF
CDR3nt: TGTGCCAGCAGCTTAGGTGGGAGTAATTCACCCCTCCACTTT
abundance: NA
d_gene: NA
v_gene: TRBV11-1
j_gene: TRBJ1-6

CDR3aa: CASSPGLEGEAFF
CDR3nt: TGTGCCAGCAGCCCAGGGCTGGAAGGTGAAGCTTTCTTT
abundance: NA
d_gene: NA
v_gene: TRBV6-5
j_gene: TRBJ1-1

CDR3aa: CASSQVNQGRGYTF
CDR3nt: TGCGCCAGCAGCCAAGTAAACCAGGGGAGAGGCTACACCTTC
abundance: NA
d_gene: NA
v_gene: TRBV4-3
j_gene: TRBJ1-2

CDR3aa: CASSAVGGGEQYF
CDR3nt: TGTGCCAGTAGTGCGGTCGGGGGAGGCGAGCAGTACTTC
abundance: NA
d_gene: NA
v_gene: TRBV19
j_gene: TRBJ2-7

CDR3aa: CASSLGRGQAGDQPQHF
CDR3nt: TGTGCCAGCAGCTTGGGGAGAGGACAGGCGGGTGATCAGCCCCAGCATTTT
abundance: NA
d_gene: TRBD1
v_gene: TRBV5-8
j_gene: TRBJ1-5

CDR3aa: CASRLTQQGEAFF
CDR3nt: TGTGCCAGTAGGTTAACTCAACAGGGTGAAGCTTTCTTT
abundance: NA
d_gene: NA
v_gene: TRBV19
j_gene: TRBJ1-1

CDR3aa: CASTTGGTVLHF
CDR3nt: TGTGCCAGCACCACGGGGGGGACAGTCCTCCACTTT
abundance: NA
d_gene: TRBD1
v_gene: TRBV6-5
j_gene: TRBJ1-6

CDR3aa: CASSIGEFTGELFF
CDR3nt: TGTGCCAGTAGTATAGGCGAGTTCACCGGGGAGCTGTTTTTT
abundance: NA
d_gene: NA
v_gene: TRBV19
j_gene: TRBJ2-2

CDR3aa: CASSQTSGGADRETQYF
CDR3nt: TGCGCCAGCAGCCAGACCAGCGGGGGGGCCGATCGGGAGACCCAGTACTTC
abundance: NA
d_gene: TRBD2
v_gene: TRBV4-1
j_gene: TRBJ2-5

CDR3aa: CASSEDRGHNEKLFF
CDR3nt: TGTGCCAGCAGTGAGGACAGGGGCCATAATGAAAAACTGTTTTTT
abundance: few
d_gene: TRBD1
v_gene: TRBV2
j_gene: TRBJ1-4

CDR3aa: CASSWTGNNEQFF
CDR3nt: TGTGCCAGCAGTTGGACAGGCAACAATGAGCAGTTCTTC
abundance: NA
d_gene: TRBD1
v_gene: TRBV6-2/TRBV6-3
j_gene: TRBJ2-1

CDR3aa: CASSSYYGYTF
CDR3nt: TGTGCCAGCAGCTCCTACTATGGCTACACCTTC
abundance: NA
d_gene: NA
v_gene: TRBV7-8
j_gene: TRBJ1-2

CDR3aa: CASSLTRVTEAFF
CDR3nt: TGTGCCAGCAGCTTAACCCGGGTCACTGAAGCTTTCTTT
abundance: NA
d_gene: NA
v_gene: TRBV7-3
j_gene: TRBJ1-1

CDR3aa: CASSVGGRGRDEQYF
CDR3nt: TGTGCCAGCAGCGTCGGGGGCAGGGGGCGCGACGAGCAGTACTTC
abundance: NA
d_gene: TRBD1
v_gene: TRBV5-4
j_gene: TRBJ2-7

CDR3aa: CASSSLVYEQYF
CDR3nt: TGTGCCAGCAGTTCTCTCGTCTACGAGCAGTACTTC
abundance: NA
d_gene: NA
v_gene: TRBV28
j_gene: TRBJ2-7

CDR3aa: CASSLGRENEQFF
CDR3nt: TGTGCCAGCAGCTTAGGTAGGGAGAATGAGCAGTTCTTC
abundance: NA
d_gene: NA
v_gene: TRBV7-8
j_gene: TRBJ2-1

CDR3aa: CASSYSSPREFEQFF
CDR3nt: TGTGCCAGCAGTTACTCATCACCCCGAGAGTTTGAGCAGTTCTTC
abundance: NA
d_gene: NA
v_gene: TRBV6-2/TRBV6-3
j_gene: TRBJ2-1

CDR3aa: CASSLAPTRANTGELFF
CDR3nt: TGTGCCAGCAGCTTAGCCCCGACTAGAGCGAACACCGGGGAGCTGTTTTTT
abundance: NA
d_gene: NA
v_gene: TRBV7-2
j_gene: TRBJ2-2